This T cell receptor (beta chain) is drawn from a study of T cell changes during pregnancy in multiple sclerosis. Libraries were prepared by immunoSEQ multiplex PCR; TCRdb keeps only in-frame clonotypes and omits some of them. The sample consists of 55,000 to 70,000 clones, 85% to 95% of them appearing once. The CDR3 covers 14 residues. V was cut by 7 bases and J by 5 bases, with 12 bases left in between. Germline values: CDR1 SGHVS, CDR2 FNYEAQ. The chain carries TRBV7-6 and TRBJ1-6; D call uncertain. This TCR was sampled from a female donor in good health, enrolled as a control in a pregnancy study. The specimen was CD8+ T cells from peripheral blood mononuclear cells, collected in the third trimester of pregnancy. CDR3 region: CASTQPGDNSPLHF. The CDR3 bases are TGTGCCAGCACCCAGCCCGGAGATAATTCACCCCTCCACTTT.